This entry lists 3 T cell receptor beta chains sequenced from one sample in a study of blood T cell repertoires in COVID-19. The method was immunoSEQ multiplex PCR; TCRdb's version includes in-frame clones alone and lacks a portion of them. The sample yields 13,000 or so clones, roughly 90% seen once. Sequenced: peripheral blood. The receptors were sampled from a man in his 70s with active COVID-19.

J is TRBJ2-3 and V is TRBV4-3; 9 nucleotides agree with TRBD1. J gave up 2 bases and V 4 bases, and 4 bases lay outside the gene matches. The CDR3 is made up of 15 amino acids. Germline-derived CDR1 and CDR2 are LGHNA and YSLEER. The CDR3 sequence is CASSRQGDFTDTQYF. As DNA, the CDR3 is TGCGCCAGCAGCCGACAGGGGGACTTCACAGATACGCAGTATTTT.

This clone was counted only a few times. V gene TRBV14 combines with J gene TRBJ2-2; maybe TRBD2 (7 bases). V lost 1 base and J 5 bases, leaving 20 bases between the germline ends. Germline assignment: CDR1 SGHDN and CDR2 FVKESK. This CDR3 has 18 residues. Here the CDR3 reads CASSQALGTGGRTGELFF. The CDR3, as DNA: TGTGCCAGCAGCCAAGCCCTAGGAACGGGGGGCCGAACCGGGGAGCTGTTTTTT.

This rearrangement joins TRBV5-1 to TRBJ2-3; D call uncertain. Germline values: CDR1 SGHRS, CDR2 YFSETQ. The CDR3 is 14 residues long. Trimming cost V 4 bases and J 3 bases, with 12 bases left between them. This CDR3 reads CASSHEKRTDTQYF. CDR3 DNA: TGCGCCAGCAGCCACGAGAAGAGGACAGATACGCAGTATTTT.